This T cell receptor beta chain was recovered during a study of shared clonotypes between healthy human individuals. Study overall: Each donor's CD8 memory used one plate, CD8 naive two, each CD4 subset three.

Details on this clone: What it recognizes is unknown.

Study observations and caveats: Across a handful of donors, naive CD4 shared roughly 5.2%, naive CD8 around 3.5%, memory CD4 roughly 2.3%, memory CD8 about 0.4%.

The CDR3 has 15 amino acids. Assay used: immunoSEQ multiplex PCR; TCRdb lists only in-frame clones, some missing. The sample shows fewer than 2.5 million clones, approximately 93% of them seen only once. The specimen was naive CD4+ T cells from PBMCs. The subset: CD45RA+ positively selected. The chain carries TRBV21-1 and TRBJ1-2. TRBV21-1 is a pseudogene. This TCR was recovered from a man younger than 30 in good health. Some clones in this sample may be carry-over from other donors' samples. CDR3 sequence reads: CASNKRLLRPCGYTF. The CDR3 nucleotides read TGTGCCAGCAATAAACGCCTCCTGCGCCCGTGTGGCTACACCTTC.